This note documents a single T cell receptor (beta chain) sequence. The antigen remains unidentified. This record comes from a study of spatial heterogeneity in lung cancer. Study-wide results and caveats: Mutation counts in tumors were tracked by counts of expanded intratumoral alpha and beta TCRs. Tumor T-cell coverage was an estimated 7% or so for alpha and approximately 13% for beta chains.

Unique molecular identifiers, one per molecule, were present on every TCR cDNA molecule. TCRdb called the 5' RACE reads again in MiXCR, with one record for every CDR3 protein. Of roughly 3,500 distinct CDR3 sequences in the sample, about 5.4% are singletons; the top ten hold around 15%. Noted time point: sample taken at primary tumor resection. The donors were 72 patients with non-small cell lung cancer that was early-stage and untreated. In each case, whole RNA from tumor, nontumor lung or frozen PBMC was sequenced unsorted. The germline V gene has CDR1 LNHDA and CDR2 SQIVND (reference sequence). V dropped 3 bases and J dropped 3; count of bases not matched to a gene: 1. The CDR3 is 13 amino acids.

This receptor was taken from a female donor with early-stage non-small cell lung cancer. The chain has TRBV19 and TRBJ1-1; 7 bases map to TRBD1. The sequenced sample was lung tumor tissue, obtained at surgery. Here the CDR3 reads CASSIRGDTEAFF. CDR3 DNA sequence: TGTGCCAGTAGTATCAGGGGGGACACTGAAGCTTTCTTT.